Below, 28 T cell receptor beta chains from the same sample are listed, as sequenced in a study of cytomegalovirus exposure and HLA in healthy donors. PCR involved 60 Vbeta and 13 Jbeta primers. The protocol was immunoSEQ multiplex PCR, while the TCRdb copy is restricted to in-frame clones and leaves out a portion. The sample lists some 130,000 clones; more than 80% were seen once. The specimen was PBMCs. These receptors all stem from a male donor in good health and CMV-seronegative.

This clone was counted a single time. The J gene is TRBJ1-2, the V gene TRBV6-5; D gene ambiguous. Germline CDR1 and CDR2: MNHEY and SVGAGI. The CDR3 is 13 residues long. The V and J ends lost 3 bases and 1 base respectively, with 6 bases between them. The CDR3: CASSYSINYGYTF. In nucleotides, the CDR3 is TGTGCCAGCAGTTATTCCATTAACTATGGCTACACCTTC.

The V and J genes are TRBV27 and TRBJ1-5; the D gene is possibly TRBD1 (6 bases). The CDR3 contains 13 residues. Germline CDR1 is MNHEY and CDR2 is SMNVEV (reference sequence). V was cut by 4 bases and J by 6 bases, with 10 bases left in between. The CDR3 nucleotides read TGTGCCAGCAGTTATCAGGGGAGTCAGCCCCAGCATTTT. Its translation: CASSYQGSQPQHF.

The chain uses TRBV25-1 and TRBJ2-3, with TRBD2 identical over 10 bases. The CDR3 has 15 amino acids. CDR1 and CDR2 from the germline V gene are MGHDK and SYGVNS. Trimming removed 8 bases from V and 4 bases from J; junction bases left unmatched: 9. Here the CDR3 DNA reads TGTGCCAGCTCAGAAAGCGGGGGGGCGGCAGATACGCAGTATTTT. Encoded protein: CASSESGGAADTQYF.

The J gene is TRBJ1-4, the V gene TRBV2, with D unresolved. The CDR3 contains 12 residues. Germline CDR1 is SNHLY and CDR2 is FYNNEI. The V and J ends lost 8 bases and 0 bases respectively, with 4 bases between them. As DNA, the CDR3 is TGTGCCAGCGAGGCAACTAATGAAAAACTGTTTTTT. Translation gives CASEATNEKLFF.

This clone has more than one count but fewer than ten. The V call is TRBV25-1, the J call TRBJ1-6; possible D gene TRBD1, 5 bases. The CDR3 has 14 residues. Per the germline V gene, CDR1 is MGHDK and CDR2 is SYGVNS. The germline V and J ends were trimmed by 11 bases and 10 bases, with 21 bases remaining between them. The CDR3 sequence: CAVFGGSPGSPLHF. The DNA for the CDR3 is TGTGCCGTATTCGGGGGATCCCCGGGATCACCCCTCCACTTT.

The chain joins TRBV6-1 to TRBJ2-7; TRBD2 matches 10 bases. The CDR3 length is 15 residues. Looked up from germline, CDR1 is MNHNS and CDR2 is SASEGT. V lost 0 bases, J lost 2 bases, and 1 base stayed unmatched. The CDR3 reads CASSEALAGAYEQYF. DNA of the CDR3: TGTGCCAGCAGTGAAGCGCTAGCGGGGGCCTACGAGCAGTACTTC.

The chain employs TRBV27 and TRBJ1-2; tentatively, D is TRBD1 (5 bases). Per germline, CDR1 MNHEY and CDR2 SMNVEV (reference sequence). This CDR3 has 13 residues. V lost 5 bases to trimming and J lost 1 base, with 8 bases between them. CDR3 sequence reads: CASSATVNYGYTF. CDR3 sequence (DNA): TGTGCCAGCAGTGCGACAGTTAACTATGGCTACACCTTC.

The chain carries TRBV29-1 and TRBJ2-6; perhaps TRBD2 as D (5 bases). Germline CDR1 and CDR2: SQVTM and ANQGSEA. The CDR3 consists of 14 residues. The germline V and J ends were trimmed by 6 bases and 0 bases, with 9 bases remaining between them. CDR3 sequence: CSVRASSGANVLTF. CDR3 nucleotides: TGCAGCGTGCGGGCCTCCTCTGGGGCCAACGTCCTGACTTTC.

The V and J genes are TRBV7-2 and TRBJ2-5; D perhaps matches TRBD2 (6 bases). V was trimmed by 1 base and J by 2 bases, leaving 11 bases between them. This CDR3 region has 15 residues. CDR1 and CDR2 from the germline V gene are SGHTA and FQGNSA. Here the CDR3 reads CASSLGRAGQETQYF. CDR3 DNA: TGTGCCAGCAGCTTAGGGCGGGCGGGGCAAGAGACCCAGTACTTC.

The rearrangement links TRBV7-2 to TRBJ1-1; tentatively, D is TRBD1 (6 bases). This CDR3 has 12 residues. Trimming cost V 6 bases and J 4 bases, with 9 bases left between them. Germline V gene data show CDR1 as SGHTA and CDR2 as FQGNSA. This CDR3 is CASRPRGTEAFF. The CDR3 region has the DNA TGTGCCAGCAGACCCAGGGGCACTGAAGCTTTCTTT.

This clone has more than one count but fewer than ten. This chain joins TRBV25-1 and TRBJ1-4; no firm D call. Germline V gene sequence: CDR1 MGHDK, CDR2 SYGVNS. This CDR3 is built from 15 residues. V shed 3 bases and J shed 11 bases, with 19 bases lying between them. In nucleotides, the CDR3 is TGTGCCAGCAGTGAGTCTGGAACCGGAGCGAGGAAACTGTTTTTT. The encoded protein is CASSESGTGARKLFF.

This clone was picked up a small number of times. The chain recombines TRBV30 with TRBJ1-1; 10 nucleotides line up with TRBD1. The CDR3 sequence is 14 residues long. Germline V gene lookup returns CDR1 GTSNPN and CDR2 SVGIG (reference sequence). Trimming took 6 bases from V and 3 from J; bases not matched to a gene: 7. CDR3 region: CACAPGQGYTEAFF. CDR3 bases: TGTGCCTGCGCGCCGGGACAGGGGTACACTGAAGCTTTCTTT.

This rearrangement joins TRBV9 to TRBJ2-1; 10 bases align to TRBD2. V lost 2 bases, J lost 4 bases, and 3 bases stayed unmatched. The CDR3 runs to 15 residues. Germline CDR1 reads SGDLS; CDR2 reads YYNGEE. Here the CDR3 DNA reads TGTGCCAGCAGCGTCGGACTAGCGGTGTACAATGAGCAGTTCTTC. This gives the protein CASSVGLAVYNEQFF.

The J gene is TRBJ2-7, the V gene TRBV5-1; D is perhaps TRBD2 (5 bases). CDR3 length equals 13 residues. Looked up from germline, CDR1 is SGHRS and CDR2 is YFSETQ. The V end was cut by 2 bases, the J end by 6 bases, with 12 bases between. CDR3 DNA: TGCGCCAGCAGCTTCAACGGGATCTCCGAGCAGTACTTC. It specifies CASSFNGISEQYF.

V usage is TRBV19 and J usage is TRBJ2-7; 7 nucleotides line up with TRBD1. CDR1 is LNHDA, CDR2 SQIVND, per germline (reference sequence). Trimming took 5 bases from V and 5 from J; bases not matched to a gene: 6. The CDR3 has 13 residues. In nucleotides, the CDR3 is TGTGCCAGTAGTTTGCAGACAGGGAACGAGCAGTACTTC. Protein sequence: CASSLQTGNEQYF.

The V and J genes are TRBV19 and TRBJ1-5, with D unresolved. V lost 7 bases to trimming and J lost 3 bases, with 13 bases between them. Germline V gives CDR1 LNHDA, CDR2 SQIVND (reference sequence). The CDR3 contains 14 residues. DNA for the CDR3: TGTGCCAGTACCCCCGGAGGGTACAATCAGCCCCAGCATTTT. It encodes CASTPGGYNQPQHF.

This rearrangement joins TRBV25-1 to TRBJ2-1; 9 nucleotides agree with TRBD1. The germline gives CDR1 MGHDK, CDR2 SYGVNS. CDR3 length equals 16 residues. V was pared by 3 bases and J by 4 bases, with 7 bases of the junction left unmatched. DNA of the CDR3: TGTGCCAGCAGTGAGCTTGGGACAGGGCCGTACAATGAGCAGTTCTTC. This sequence encodes CASSELGTGPYNEQFF.

CDR3 protein: CATSRTGVGRTGELFF. The CDR3 DNA reads TGTGCCACCAGCAGGACAGGGGTGGGGAGGACCGGGGAGCTGTTTTTT. The chain carries TRBV15 and TRBJ2-2; 8 positions match TRBD1. CDR1 and CDR2 (germline): LNHNV, YYDKDF (reference sequence). With V trimmed by 3 bases and J by 5 bases, 8 bases remained unmatched. This CDR3 region has 16 residues.

The rearrangement joins TRBV13 to TRBJ2-5, with D hard to call. V was trimmed by 3 bases and J by 1 base, leaving 6 bases between them. This CDR3 has 13 residues. Germline CDR1 PRHDT, CDR2 FYEKMQ (reference sequence). This CDR3 reads CASSFPGQETQYF. DNA for the CDR3: TGTGCCAGCAGCTTCCCCGGCCAAGAGACCCAGTACTTC.

The chain links TRBV6-1 to TRBJ2-3, with 8 bases matching TRBD1. Germline V CDR1 and CDR2: MNHNS, SASEGT. After removal of 0 bases from V and 9 bases from J, the junction contained 8 bases not matched to a gene. The CDR3 consists of 15 residues. CDR3 amino acids: CASSEAPDREVTQYF. CDR3 DNA: TGTGCCAGCAGTGAAGCGCCGGACAGGGAGGTCACGCAGTATTTT.

The rearrangement joins TRBV7-9 to TRBJ2-3, with 14 nucleotides matching TRBD2. With 5 bases clipped from V and 3 bases from J, the junction kept 10 bases outside the gene matches. This CDR3 is built from 18 residues. Germline CDR1 is SEHNR and CDR2 is FQNEAQ (reference sequence). The CDR3 sequence is CASSQTSGRAVDTDTQYF. CDR3 in DNA: TGTGCCAGCAGCCAGACTAGCGGGAGGGCCGTCGATACAGATACGCAGTATTTT.

This chain joins TRBV15 and TRBJ1-6; D call uncertain. Germline V lookup: CDR1 LNHNV, CDR2 YYDKDF (reference sequence). The CDR3 extends over 13 amino acids. Trimming cost V 1 base and J 9 bases, with 7 bases left between them. The CDR3 bases are TGTGCCACCAGCAGAGTTTTCAGTTCACCCCTCCACTTT. Protein product: CATSRVFSSPLHF.

This chain connects TRBV4-1 to TRBJ1-2; D may be TRBD1 (6 bases). Germline lookup yields CDR1 MGHRA and CDR2 YSYEKL. The CDR3 covers 16 residues. V dropped 1 base and J dropped 8 bases, with 20 bases sitting between them. The CDR3 DNA sequence: TGCGCCAGCAGCCAAGGCGGACAGTTGGACCTCGTAGGCTACACCTTC. It encodes CASSQGGQLDLVGYTF.

V and J are TRBV30 and TRBJ2-1; TRBD1 matches 7 bases. The V and J ends lost 0 bases and 2 bases, in that order; junction bases with no gene match: 7. This CDR3 has 16 amino acids. Germline CDR1 reads GTSNPN; CDR2 reads SVGIG (reference sequence). CDR3 DNA: TGTGCCTGGAGTGTCCTTGCAGGGGGAGCCTACAATGAGCAGTTCTTC. Amino acid sequence: CAWSVLAGGAYNEQFF.

The chain is built from TRBV25-1 and TRBJ1-6; 8 nucleotides agree with TRBD1. The CDR3 extends over 15 amino acids. Per germline, CDR1 MGHDK and CDR2 SYGVNS. Trimming cost V 3 bases and J 8 bases; bases outside gene matches: 6. The CDR3 coding sequence is TGTGCCAGCAGTGACGCAGGGGGCAATCATTCACCCCTCCACTTT. Its protein is CASSDAGGNHSPLHF.

This chain's CDR3 is CASSLGQYPYEQYF. The CDR3 DNA reads TGTGCCAGCAGCTTAGGACAGTACCCCTACGAGCAGTACTTC. The chain couples TRBV7-9 to TRBJ2-7, with D perhaps TRBD1 (5 bases). The CDR3 totals 14 residues. Per the germline V gene, CDR1 is SEHNR and CDR2 is FQNEAQ (reference sequence). Trimming took off 1 base at V and 2 bases at J, with 9 bases between the two ends.

This rearrangement joins TRBV19 to TRBJ1-3, with a weak D call TRBD1 (6 bases). The CDR3 is 12 residues long. The V end was cut by 6 bases, the J end by 8 bases, with 11 bases between. Germline values: CDR1 LNHDA, CDR2 SQIVND (reference sequence). CDR3 region: CASSKQGHTIYF. The DNA of the CDR3 is TGTGCCAGTAGCAAACAGGGTCACACCATATATTTT.

The chain employs TRBV7-3 and TRBJ2-7; a possible D gene is TRBD1 (6 bases). Germline CDR1 reads SGHTA; CDR2 reads FQGTGA. This CDR3 is 15 amino acids long. V gave up 5 bases and J gave up 5 bases, with 19 bases separating them. The CDR3 DNA sequence: TGTGCCAGCAGCCCAGAAAACAGGGTTGGGGACGAGCAGTACTTC. Its translation is CASSPENRVGDEQYF.